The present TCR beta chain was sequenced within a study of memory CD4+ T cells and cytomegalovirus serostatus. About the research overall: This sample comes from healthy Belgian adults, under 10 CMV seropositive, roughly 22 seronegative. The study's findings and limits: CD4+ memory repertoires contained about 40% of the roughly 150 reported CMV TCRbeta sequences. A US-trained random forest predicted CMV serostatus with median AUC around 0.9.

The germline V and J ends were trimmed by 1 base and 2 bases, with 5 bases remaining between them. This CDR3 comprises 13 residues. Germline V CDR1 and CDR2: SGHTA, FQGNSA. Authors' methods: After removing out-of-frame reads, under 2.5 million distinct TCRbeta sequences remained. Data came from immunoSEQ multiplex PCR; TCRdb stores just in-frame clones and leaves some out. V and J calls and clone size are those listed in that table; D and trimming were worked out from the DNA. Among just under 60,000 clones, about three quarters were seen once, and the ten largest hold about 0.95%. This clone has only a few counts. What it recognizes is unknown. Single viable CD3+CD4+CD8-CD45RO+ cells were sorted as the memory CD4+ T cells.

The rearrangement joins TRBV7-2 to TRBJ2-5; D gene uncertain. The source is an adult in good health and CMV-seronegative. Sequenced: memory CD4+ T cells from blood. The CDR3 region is CASSLGEQETQYF. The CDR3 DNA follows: TGTGCCAGCAGCTTAGGTGAACAAGAGACCCAGTACTTC.